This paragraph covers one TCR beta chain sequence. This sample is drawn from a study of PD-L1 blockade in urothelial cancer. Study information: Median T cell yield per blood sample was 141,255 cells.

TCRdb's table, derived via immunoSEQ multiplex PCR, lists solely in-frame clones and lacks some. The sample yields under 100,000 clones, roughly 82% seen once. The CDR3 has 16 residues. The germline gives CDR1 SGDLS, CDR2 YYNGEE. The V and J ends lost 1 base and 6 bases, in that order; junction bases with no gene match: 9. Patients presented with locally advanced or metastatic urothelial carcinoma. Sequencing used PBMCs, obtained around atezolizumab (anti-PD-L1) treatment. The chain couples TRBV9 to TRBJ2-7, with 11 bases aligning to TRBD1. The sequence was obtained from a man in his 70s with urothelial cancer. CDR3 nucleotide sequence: TGTGCCAGCAGCGTAAATCCAGGACAGGGGGCGATCGAGCAGTACTTC. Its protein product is CASSVNPGQGAIEQYF.